The 29 T cell receptor beta chains given below trace back to one sample, sequenced in a study of blood T cell repertoires in COVID-19. Method: immunoSEQ multiplex PCR; TCRdb's copy keeps in-frame clones and lacks some. The sample contains about 370,000 clones, around 89% of which appear only once. Input material: PBMCs or T cells enriched from blood (not recorded which). These receptors were taken from a young man who had recovered from COVID-19.

This rearrangement joins TRBV6-5 to TRBJ2-6; perhaps TRBD1 as D (6 bases). V gave up 5 bases and J gave up 4 bases, with 9 bases separating them. The CDR3 is made up of 14 amino acids. Germline CDR1 and CDR2: MNHEY and SVGAGI. CDR3 residues: CASSTGTGANVLTF. CDR3 sequence (DNA): TGTGCCAGCAGTACAGGGACCGGGGCCAACGTCCTGACTTTC.

The chain uses TRBV27 and TRBJ1-5; TRBD1 is a possible D gene (6 bases). The germline V gene has CDR1 MNHEY and CDR2 SMNVEV (reference sequence). CDR3 length equals 13 residues. V gave up 11 bases and J gave up 5 bases, with 16 bases separating them. The CDR3 loop is CASGEQGYQPQHF. The CDR3 DNA is TGTGCCTCCGGGGAACAGGGTTATCAGCCCCAGCATTTT.

The V gene is TRBV18, the J gene TRBJ2-5; TRBD2 matches at 7 bases. Germline V gene data show CDR1 as KGHSH and CDR2 as LQKENI. The length of the CDR3 is 13 residues. Trimming removed 4 bases from V and 5 bases from J; junction bases left unmatched: 4. The CDR3 is CASSQAGMETQYF. DNA for the CDR3: TGTGCCAGCTCACAAGCGGGGATGGAGACCCAGTACTTC.

This chain uses TRBV7-2 with TRBJ2-7, with D maybe TRBD1 (5 bases). V was cut by 5 bases and J by 0 bases, with 17 bases left in between. CDR1 is SGHTA and CDR2 is FQGNSA in the germline V gene. The CDR3 runs to 16 residues. The CDR3 loop is CASSAIFRQGSYEQYF. In nucleotides, the CDR3 is TGTGCCAGCAGCGCCATATTTCGGCAGGGCTCCTACGAGCAGTACTTC.

This sequence joins TRBV5-4 and TRBJ1-2; no firm D call. V was pared by 0 bases and J by 0 bases, with 15 bases between. The CDR3 consists of 17 residues. CDR1 SGHNT and CDR2 YYREEE come from the germline V gene (reference sequence). For the CDR3, the DNA is TGTGCCAGCAGCTTGGAGTACGCCCGAGGAGCTAACTATGGCTACACCTTC. Amino acids: CASSLEYARGANYGYTF.

A few counts support this clone. This chain links TRBV9 with TRBJ1-4, with D unclear. This CDR3 has 15 residues. Germline V lookup: CDR1 SGDLS, CDR2 YYNGEE. Deletions cut 4 bases from V and 7 bases from J, with 17 bases between. The CDR3 region has the DNA TGTGCCAGCAGCACGGGTTCTCTCGCTGGTGAAAAACTGTTTTTT. Translation gives CASSTGSLAGEKLFF.

This chain joins TRBV2 and TRBJ2-7; TRBD1 matches at 9 bases. Trimming took 8 bases from V and 4 from J; bases not matched to a gene: 6. Germline V gene data show CDR1 as SNHLY and CDR2 as FYNNEI. This CDR3 region has 13 residues. CDR3 bases: TGTGCCAGCCGGACAGGGGCGTTTTACGAGCAGTACTTC. Protein: CASRTGAFYEQYF.

The chain is built from TRBV11-2 and TRBJ2-2; TRBD2 matches 9 bases. Trimming cost V 3 bases and J 6 bases; bases outside gene matches: 11. The CDR3 has 17 amino acids. The germline gives CDR1 SGHAT, CDR2 FQNNGV. CDR3 sequence: CASSFARRGGPPGELFF. In nucleotides, the CDR3 is TGTGCCAGCAGCTTCGCGCGGCGGGGGGGCCCGCCCGGGGAGCTGTTTTTT.

The chain has TRBV19 and TRBJ1-2; 8 nucleotides align to TRBD1. This CDR3 is built from 16 residues. CDR1 is LNHDA, CDR2 SQIVND, per germline (reference sequence). Trimming removed 4 bases from V and 8 bases from J; junction bases left unmatched: 15. In nucleotides, the CDR3 is TGTGCCAGTAGTAGACCGGACAGGGATATACGTATGGGCTACACCTTC. It is translated as CASSRPDRDIRMGYTF.

The chain combines TRBV27 with TRBJ1-2; the match to TRBD1 covers 9 bases. CDR1 is MNHEY, CDR2 SMNVEV, per germline (reference sequence). After removal of 5 bases from V and 5 bases from J, the junction contained 3 bases not matched to a gene. The CDR3 sequence is 13 residues long. Here the CDR3 DNA reads TGTGCCAGCAGTGGACAGGGGAAGTATGGCTACACCTTC. Amino acids: CASSGQGKYGYTF.

The rearrangement joins TRBV18 to TRBJ2-1, with TRBD2 identical over 11 bases. Germline values: CDR1 KGHSH, CDR2 LQKENI. This CDR3 is built from 15 residues. The V and J ends lost 5 bases and 4 bases, in that order; junction bases with no gene match: 4. The CDR3 DNA reads as TGTGCCAGCTCATTAGCGGGAGGGACATACAATGAGCAGTTCTTC. Translation gives CASSLAGGTYNEQFF.

This chain links TRBV27 with TRBJ2-3, with 7 nucleotides matching TRBD1. Germline V CDR1 and CDR2: MNHEY, SMNVEV (reference sequence). This CDR3 has 14 amino acids. Germline trimming cut 5 bases from V and 5 bases from J; bases unmatched to any gene: 7. This CDR3 reads CASSLPGQLDTQYF. The CDR3, as DNA: TGTGCCAGCAGTCTCCCGGGACAGCTAGATACGCAGTATTTT.

The chain links TRBV27 to TRBJ1-2; D possibly corresponds to TRBD1 (5 bases). V was cut by 0 bases and J by 3 bases, with 14 bases left in between. The CDR3 runs to 16 residues. Looked up from germline, CDR1 is MNHEY and CDR2 is SMNVEV (reference sequence). CDR3 sequence reads: CASSLSGQGFDYGYTF. The CDR3 nucleotides are TGTGCCAGCAGTTTATCTGGACAAGGATTCGACTATGGCTACACCTTC.

The chain is built from TRBV19 and TRBJ2-1, with a weak D call TRBD2 (7 bases). Trimming pared 7 bases from V and 10 bases from J, leaving 20 bases between. There are 14 residues in the CDR3. Germline values: CDR1 LNHDA, CDR2 SQIVND (reference sequence). CDR3 DNA: TGTGCCAGTAAATCGGGGGGCTCCAATCAGGAGCAGTTCTTC. Amino acids: CASKSGGSNQEQFF.

The V gene is TRBV9, the J gene TRBJ1-1; D is unclear. The CDR3 spans 14 residues. With 7 bases removed from V and 4 bases from J, the gap between germline ends came to 17 bases. Germline CDR1 SGDLS, CDR2 YYNGEE. The CDR3 DNA follows: TGTGCCAGCGGGGAGGTTGGTGGGCCCACTGAAGCTTTCTTT. Translation gives CASGEVGGPTEAFF.

The chain recombines TRBV6-2 or TRBV6-3 with TRBJ2-1, with 14 bases matching TRBD2. Germline V gene sequence: CDR1 MNHEY, CDR2 SVGEGT. There are 16 residues in the CDR3. V lost 5 bases, J lost 8 bases, and 8 bases stayed unmatched. The CDR3 nucleotides are TGTGCCAGCAGTAAAGGGGGGACTAGCGGGAGACATGAGCAGTTCTTC. Protein product: CASSKGGTSGRHEQFF.

As to this clone: Other DNA sequences in this specimen translate into the identical CDR3. The J gene is TRBJ1-1, the V gene TRBV27; D is perhaps TRBD1 (6 bases). V was trimmed by 1 base and J by 4 bases, leaving 7 bases between them. Germline-derived CDR1 and CDR2 are MNHEY and SMNVEV (reference sequence). The CDR3 consists of 13 residues. This chain's CDR3 is CASSLLGGTEAFF. The CDR3, as DNA: TGTGCCAGCAGTTTATTAGGGGGCACTGAAGCTTTCTTT.

This clone was detected a few times. This chain uses TRBV29-1 with TRBJ1-3, with D perhaps matching TRBD1 (5 bases). The CDR3 sequence is 13 residues long. Germline assignment: CDR1 SQVTM and CDR2 ANQGSEA. CDR3 coding DNA: TGCAGTGTGAGTCGGGGGACTGGAAACACCATATATTTT. Its protein product is CSVSRGTGNTIYF.

The V and J genes are TRBV5-4 and TRBJ2-7, with D possibly TRBD1 on 6 matching bases. V was trimmed by 4 bases and J by 3 bases, leaving 14 bases between them. Germline CDR1 and CDR2: SGHNT and YYREEE (reference sequence). The length of the CDR3 is 14 residues. The CDR3 reads CASSDSDRLYEQYF. CDR3 DNA: TGTGCCAGCAGCGATTCGGACAGACTCTACGAGCAGTACTTC.

A single count supports this clone. The chain recombines TRBV19 with TRBJ1-2, with D unclear. Trimming took off 7 bases at V and 8 bases at J, with 23 bases between the two ends. CDR1 and CDR2 (germline): LNHDA, SQIVND (reference sequence). The CDR3 spans 15 residues. The CDR3 region has the DNA TGTGCCAGTACCCCCCGAGCGAAAATAGATATGGGCTACACCTTC. Protein: CASTPRAKIDMGYTF.

This clone showed up just a few times. The chain combines TRBV6-1 with TRBJ2-7; D unclear. The CDR3 is 14 residues long. Trimming left V 2 bases short and J 6 bases short, with 14 bases between. Germline V CDR1 and CDR2: MNHNS, SASEGT. The CDR3 DNA follows: TGTGCCAGCAGTGAAAGGCCGATACCGGGCGAGCAGTACTTC. Its protein is CASSERPIPGEQYF.

The chain combines TRBV2 with TRBJ1-6; 8 bases match TRBD1. This CDR3 region has 14 residues. V shed 6 bases, J shed 10 bases, and the junction held 8 bases outside the gene matches. The germline CDR1 and CDR2 sequences are SNHLY and FYNNEI. CDR3 coding DNA: TGTGCCAGCAGAGGAGGACAGGGCATATCACCCCTCCACTTT. It is translated as CASRGGQGISPLHF.

V and J are TRBV25-1 and TRBJ2-7; D might be TRBD2 (5 bases). V was trimmed by 3 bases and J by 4 bases, leaving 16 bases between them. The CDR3 is 15 residues long. Germline-derived CDR1 and CDR2 are MGHDK and SYGVNS. Here the CDR3 DNA reads TGTGCCAGCAGTGATCCCTACCGGACTGATTACGAGCAGTACTTC. Protein product: CASSDPYRTDYEQYF.

The chain couples TRBV30 to TRBJ2-5, with D possibly matching TRBD1 (5 bases). Germline CDR1 is GTSNPN and CDR2 is SVGIG (reference sequence). Trimming stripped 5 bases from V and 2 bases from J, with 12 bases between. The CDR3 runs to 13 residues. Here the CDR3 reads CAWGEKGQETQYF. The CDR3 coding sequence is TGTGCCTGGGGGGAAAAGGGGCAAGAGACCCAGTACTTC.

This chain connects TRBV29-1 to TRBJ2-3, with a tentative D call TRBD2 (6 bases). CDR1 and CDR2 from the germline V gene are SQVTM and ANQGSEA. The CDR3 totals 17 residues. The germline V and J ends were trimmed by 4 bases and 4 bases, with 24 bases remaining between them. CDR3 coding DNA: TGCAGCGTTGGGGTCGGGCTAGCGCCCCAACCATCAGATACGCAGTATTTT. Translation gives CSVGVGLAPQPSDTQYF.

The chain has TRBV27 and TRBJ2-3; no firm D call. The CDR3 runs 13 residues. The germline CDR1 and CDR2 sequences are MNHEY and SMNVEV (reference sequence). V gave up 5 bases and J gave up 2 bases, with 8 bases separating them. The CDR3 DNA is TGTGCCAGCAGTAGAGGTTCCACAGATACGCAGTATTTT. Residues: CASSRGSTDTQYF.

The chain joins TRBV30 to TRBJ2-7; 8 nucleotides match TRBD2. Per germline, CDR1 GTSNPN and CDR2 SVGIG (reference sequence). This CDR3 has 14 amino acids. V was pared by 1 base and J by 3 bases, with 5 bases of the junction left unmatched. In nucleotides, the CDR3 is TGTGCCTGGAGTGAAAGGACTAGCCGCTACGAGCAGTACTTC. Amino acid sequence: CAWSERTSRYEQYF. The full variable domain, rest sourced from reference TRBV30 and TRBJ2-7, is SQTIHQWPATLVQPVGSPLSLECTVEGTSNPNLYWYRQAAGRGLQLLFYSVGIGQISSEVPQNLSASRPQDRQFILSSKKLLLSDSGFYLCAWSERTSRYEQYFGPGTRLTVT.

V usage is TRBV6-5 and J usage is TRBJ2-1; 8 bases are a match to TRBD2. The CDR3 runs to 15 residues. Germline V gene lookup returns CDR1 MNHEY and CDR2 SVGAGI. J lost 8 bases, V lost 0 bases, and 6 bases had no gene match. Written as DNA, the CDR3 is TGTGCCAGCAGTTACTCTGGCGGGGGGTGGTATGAGCAGTTCTTC. It is translated as CASSYSGGGWYEQFF.

The chain recombines TRBV6-5 with TRBJ1-2; D gene ambiguous. Germline V CDR1 and CDR2: MNHEY, SVGAGI. The V gene lost 5 bases and the J gene lost 8 bases, with 18 bases spanning the gap. The CDR3 consists of 14 residues. CDR3 in DNA: TGTGCCAGCAGTAGAGGCTCCATGGTCCTAGGCTACACCTTC. Amino acid sequence: CASSRGSMVLGYTF.